This entry features one T cell receptor beta chain sequence. From germline, CDR1 is ENHRY and CDR2 SYGVKD. V was trimmed by 3 bases and J by 3 bases, leaving 12 bases between them. The CDR3 length is 15 residues. This entry comes from a study of cytomegalovirus exposure and HLA in healthy donors. Amplification used 60 Vbeta primers and 13 Jbeta primers. The method was immunoSEQ multiplex PCR; TCRdb's version includes in-frame clones alone and lacks a portion of them. The table lists around 140,000 clones, roughly four fifths of them singletons. As for the donors, each was a healthy bone marrow donor. This TCR was sampled from a young man in good health and CMV-seronegative. Sequencing was done on a sample of PBMCs. The chain joins TRBV10-3 to TRBJ1-5; possibly TRBD1 for D (6 bases). CDR3 sequence (DNA): TGTGCCATCAGTGAAGGGTCAGGGGTCAATCAGCCCCAGCATTTT. Translated, it gives CAISEGSGVNQPQHF.